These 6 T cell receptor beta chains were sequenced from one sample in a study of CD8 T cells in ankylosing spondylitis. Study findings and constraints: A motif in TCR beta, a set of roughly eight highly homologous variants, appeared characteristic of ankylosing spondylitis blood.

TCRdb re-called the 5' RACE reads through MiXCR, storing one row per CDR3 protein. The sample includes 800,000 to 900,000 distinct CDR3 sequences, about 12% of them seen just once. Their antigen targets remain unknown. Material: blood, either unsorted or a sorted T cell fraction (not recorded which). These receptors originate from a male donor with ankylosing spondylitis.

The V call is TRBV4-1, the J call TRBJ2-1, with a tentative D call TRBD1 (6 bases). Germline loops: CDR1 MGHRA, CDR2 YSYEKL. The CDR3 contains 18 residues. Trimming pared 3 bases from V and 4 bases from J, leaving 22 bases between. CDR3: CASSHQRARGKVYNEQFF. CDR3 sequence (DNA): TGCGCCAGCAGCCATCAAAGGGCCAGGGGAAAGGTTTACAATGAGCAGTTCTTC.

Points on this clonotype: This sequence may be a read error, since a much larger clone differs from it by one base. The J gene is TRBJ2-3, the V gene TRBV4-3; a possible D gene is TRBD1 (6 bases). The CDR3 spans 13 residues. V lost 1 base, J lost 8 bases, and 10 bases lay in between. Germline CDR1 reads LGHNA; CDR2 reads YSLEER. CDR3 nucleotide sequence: TGCGCCAGCAGCCAAGTGGACAGAGCTACGCAGTATTTT. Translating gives CASSQVDRATQYF.

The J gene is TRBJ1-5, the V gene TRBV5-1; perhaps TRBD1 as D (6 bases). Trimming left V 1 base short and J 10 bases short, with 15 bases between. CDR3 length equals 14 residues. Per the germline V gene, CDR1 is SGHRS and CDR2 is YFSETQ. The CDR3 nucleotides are TGCGCCAGCAGCTTGTCGACAGGAAAAGCTCCCCAGCATTTT. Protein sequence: CASSLSTGKAPQHF.

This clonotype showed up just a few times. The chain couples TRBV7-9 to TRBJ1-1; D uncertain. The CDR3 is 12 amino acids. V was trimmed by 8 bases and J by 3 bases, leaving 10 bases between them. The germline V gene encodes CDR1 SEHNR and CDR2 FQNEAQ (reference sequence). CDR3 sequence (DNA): TGTGCCAGCGGATTGGGTTACACTGAAGCTTTCTTT. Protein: CASGLGYTEAFF.

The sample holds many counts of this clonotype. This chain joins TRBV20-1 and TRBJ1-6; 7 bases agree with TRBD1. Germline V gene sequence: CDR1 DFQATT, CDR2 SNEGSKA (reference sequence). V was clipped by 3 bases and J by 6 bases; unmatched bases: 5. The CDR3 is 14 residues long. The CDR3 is CSASKGAFNSPLHF. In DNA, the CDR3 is TGCAGTGCTAGTAAGGGGGCGTTTAATTCACCCCTCCACTTT.

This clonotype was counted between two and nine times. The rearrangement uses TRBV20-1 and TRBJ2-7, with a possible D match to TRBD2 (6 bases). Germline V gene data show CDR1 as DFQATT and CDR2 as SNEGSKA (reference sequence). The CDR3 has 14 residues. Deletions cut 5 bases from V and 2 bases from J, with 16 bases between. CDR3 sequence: CSARWGDSAYEQYF. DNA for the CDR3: TGCAGTGCTCGGTGGGGGGACTCCGCCTACGAGCAGTACTTC.